This T cell receptor (beta chain) was identified during a study of blood T cells in healthy people across ages. Study at large: There was about one barcoded beta molecule captured by template switching per two T cells.

Together with a sample-barcoded 5' primer, a J-beta primer mix was included in a second PCR lasting about 7 to 11 cycles. MiXCR was run by TCRdb on the 5' RACE reads, yielding one entry per CDR3 protein. Of around 800,000 distinct CDR3 sequences listed, 35% to 50% are singletons. V was shortened by 6 bases and J by 0 bases, with 14 bases between the two germline ends. Germline CDR1 reads SEHNR; CDR2 reads FQNEAQ (reference sequence). The CDR3 loop spans 15 amino acids. The sample consisted of blood. The receptor comes from a man at least 80 years old in good health. The gene calls are TRBV7-9 and TRBJ2-5; tentative D call: TRBD1 (5 bases). The CDR3 protein is CASSPNRSNQETQYF. The CDR3 DNA reads TGTGCCAGCAGTCCAAACAGGTCCAACCAAGAGACCCAGTACTTC.